This TCR beta chain was sequenced during a study of cytomegalovirus exposure and HLA in healthy donors. Study observations and caveats: There was a cluster of highly shared sequence variants that was likely a sequencing artifact.

Details on this clone: Its target is not known.

The primer mix had 60 Vbeta and 13 Jbeta primers. Profiled with immunoSEQ multiplex PCR; TCRdb holds only in-frame clones, not every one. The table has 120,000 or so clones, about 80% seen once. The TCR comes from a woman aged 18-29 years in good health and CMV-seronegative. The sequenced material came from PBMCs.

CDR3 nucleotides: TGTGCCAGCAGCTTGGACAGGCAAGGTGGCACTGAAGCTTTCTTT. Amino acids: CASSLDRQGGTEAFF. The chain is built from TRBV5-6 and TRBJ1-1; a possible D gene is TRBD1 (5 bases). The CDR3 sequence is 15 residues long. Germline CDR1 SGHDT, CDR2 YYEEEE. The germline V and J ends were trimmed by 0 bases and 4 bases, with 13 bases remaining between them.